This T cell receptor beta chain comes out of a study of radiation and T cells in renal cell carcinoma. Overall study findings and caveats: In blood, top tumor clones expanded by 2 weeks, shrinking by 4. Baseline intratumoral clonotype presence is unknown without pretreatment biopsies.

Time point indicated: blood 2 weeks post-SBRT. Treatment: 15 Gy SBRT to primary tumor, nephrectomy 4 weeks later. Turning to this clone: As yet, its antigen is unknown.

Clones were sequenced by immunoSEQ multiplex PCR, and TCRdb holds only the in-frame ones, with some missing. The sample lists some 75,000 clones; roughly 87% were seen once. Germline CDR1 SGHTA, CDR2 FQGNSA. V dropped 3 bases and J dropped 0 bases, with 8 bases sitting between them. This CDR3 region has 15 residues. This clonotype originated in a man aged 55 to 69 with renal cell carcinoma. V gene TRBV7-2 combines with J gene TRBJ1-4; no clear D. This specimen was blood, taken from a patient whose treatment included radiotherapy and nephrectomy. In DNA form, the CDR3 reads TGTGCCAGCAGCTTTTCGGGTGCAACTAATGAAAAACTGTTTTTT. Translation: CASSFSGATNEKLFF. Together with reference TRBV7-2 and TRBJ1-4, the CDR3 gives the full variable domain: GAGVSQSPSNKVTEKGKDVELRCDPISGHTALYWYRQSLGQGLEFLIYFQGNSAPDKSGLPSDRFSAERTGGSVSTLTIQRTQQEDSAVYLCASSFSGATNEKLFFGSGTQLSVL.